A single sample is the source of the 27 T cell receptor beta chains below, sequenced in a study of cytomegalovirus exposure and HLA in healthy donors. 13 Jbeta primers and 60 Vbeta primers were used for the PCR. Sequenced by immunoSEQ multiplex PCR; TCRdb stores in-frame clones only, minus some. The repertoire holds 98,000 or so clones, with roughly three quarters as singletons. Sequencing input: PBMCs. These receptors were collected from a middle-aged man in good health and CMV-seronegative.

V gene TRBV7-9 combines with J gene TRBJ2-7, with TRBD1 matching over 7 bases. Germline V CDR1 and CDR2: SEHNR, FQNEAQ (reference sequence). The CDR3 covers 17 residues. Losses at the gene ends were 0 bases for V and 3 bases for J; bases not matched to a gene: 11. CDR3: CASSLATHRDSYYEQYF. The CDR3 bases are TGTGCCAGCAGCTTAGCGACACACCGGGACAGTTACTACGAGCAGTACTTC.

This clone appeared once. The chain recombines TRBV18 with TRBJ2-5; perhaps TRBD2 as D (6 bases). V lost 0 bases to trimming and J lost 5 bases, with 7 bases between them. The germline CDR1 and CDR2 sequences are KGHSH and LQKENI. The CDR3 loop spans 13 amino acids. The CDR3, as DNA: TGTGCCAGCTCACCACCCGGGGGTGAGACCCAGTACTTC. It translates to CASSPPGGETQYF.

The chain is built from TRBV18 and TRBJ2-7; TRBD1 matches at 8 bases. Germline V gene data show CDR1 as KGHSH and CDR2 as LQKENI. Trimming took 3 bases from V and 6 from J; bases not matched to a gene: 13. The CDR3 length is 16 residues. The CDR3 DNA is TGTGCCAGCTCACCGGCAGGGGGCATAAATTCCCGCGAGCAGTACTTC. Amino acid sequence: CASSPAGGINSREQYF.

This clone was seen once. The chain joins TRBV4-2 to TRBJ2-7, with D perhaps matching TRBD1 (5 bases). CDR1 LGHNA and CDR2 YNFKEQ come from the germline V gene. The germline V and J ends were trimmed by 1 base and 10 bases, with 14 bases remaining between them. The CDR3 length is 13 residues. The CDR3 DNA sequence: TGTGCCAGCAGCCAAGTTAAACAGGCCCTCCAGTACTTC. Its translation: CASSQVKQALQYF.

V is TRBV10-3 and J is TRBJ1-1, with 8 bases matching TRBD1. The CDR3 is 15 amino acids. V trimming: 2 bases; J trimming: 6 bases; junction bases outside the gene matches: 8. Looked up from germline, CDR1 is ENHRY and CDR2 is SYGVKD. The CDR3 DNA reads TGTGCCATCAGTGAGCTACAGGGGGGAGGTTCTGAAGCTTTCTTT. This encodes CAISELQGGGSEAFF.

This clone was detected once. The chain uses TRBV11-2 and TRBJ1-1; the D is unclear. Germline V CDR1 and CDR2: SGHAT, FQNNGV. Trimming left V 1 base short and J 2 bases short, with 8 bases between. This CDR3 contains 14 residues. The CDR3 bases are TGTGCCAGCAGCTTAGGAGTCGCTAACACTGAAGCTTTCTTT. As protein: CASSLGVANTEAFF. Full variable domain (missing parts from reference TRBV11-2 and TRBJ1-1): EAGVAQSPRYKIIEKRQSVAFWCNPISGHATLYWYQQILGQGPKLLIQFQNNGVVDDSQLPKDRFSAERLKGVDSTLKIQPAKLEDSAVYLCASSLGVANTEAFFGQGTRLTVV.

The V gene is TRBV10-2, the J gene TRBJ2-7; D remains ambiguous. The length of the CDR3 is 10 residues. V dropped 7 bases and J dropped 6 bases, with 7 bases sitting between them. Germline V gives CDR1 WSHSY, CDR2 SAAADI. The CDR3 reads CASNGSEQYF. The CDR3, as DNA: TGCGCCAGCAACGGGTCCGAGCAGTACTTC.

This clone was observed a few times. The chain combines TRBV6-5 with TRBJ1-5; maybe TRBD1 (5 bases). V gave up 8 bases and J gave up 0 bases, with 11 bases separating them. The CDR3 consists of 14 residues. CDR1 is MNHEY and CDR2 is SVGAGI in the germline V gene. The CDR3 bases are TGTGCCAGCTCGCAGGGTTCTAGCAATCAGCCCCAGCATTTT. The encoded protein is CASSQGSSNQPQHF.

This clone has a single count. The J gene is TRBJ2-6, the V gene TRBV4-2; weak D call: TRBD1 (7 bases). Trimming pared 4 bases from V and 2 bases from J, leaving 12 bases between. The CDR3 length is 16 residues. Germline-derived CDR1 and CDR2 are LGHNA and YNFKEQ. CDR3 loop: CASSLQGGPGANVLTF. CDR3 DNA sequence: TGTGCCAGCAGCCTTCAGGGGGGTCCTGGGGCCAACGTCCTGACTTTC.

This clone has only one observation. The rearrangement links TRBV5-4 to TRBJ1-3; D remains ambiguous. Trimming removed 7 bases at V and 0 bases at J, with 11 bases between. Germline V gene lookup returns CDR1 SGHNT and CDR2 YYREEE (reference sequence). The CDR3 spans 14 residues. Here the CDR3 DNA reads TGTGCCAGCTCCACCGGTATCTCTGGAAACACCATATATTTT. Amino acid sequence: CASSTGISGNTIYF.

The V gene is TRBV19, the J gene TRBJ1-4; D remains unclear. Germline loops: CDR1 LNHDA, CDR2 SQIVND (reference sequence). Trimming took 3 bases from V and 7 from J, leaving 12 bases between them. This CDR3 comprises 14 residues. In DNA, the CDR3 is TGTGCCAGTAGTATTGGCGGGTTGAGTGAAAAACTGTTTTTT. Its protein is CASSIGGLSEKLFF.

The chain links TRBV5-8 to TRBJ2-2; 9 bases line up with TRBD2. Germline values: CDR1 SGHTS, CDR2 YDEGEE. The junction had 6 bases not matched to a gene; V was cut back by 3 bases and J by 0 bases. The CDR3 runs 17 residues. The CDR3 sequence: CASSSGTSSANTGELFF. The DNA of the CDR3 is TGTGCCAGCAGCTCCGGGACTAGCTCCGCGAACACCGGGGAGCTGTTTTTT.

This clone appeared a few times. The gene calls are TRBV28 and TRBJ2-2, with a tentative D call TRBD1 (6 bases). The CDR3 is 14 amino acids. Per germline, CDR1 MDHEN and CDR2 SYDVKM. Trimming cost V 3 bases and J 1 base, with 6 bases left between them. CDR3 in amino acids: CASSFRGNTGELFF. The CDR3 nucleotides are TGTGCCAGCAGTTTCAGGGGGAACACCGGGGAGCTGTTTTTT.

The chain employs TRBV2 and TRBJ2-5, with D unclear. The CDR3 sequence is 10 residues long. Germline CDR1 reads SNHLY; CDR2 reads FYNNEI. V lost 3 bases and J lost 13, with 9 bases in between. The CDR3: CASSDEARYF. The CDR3 coding sequence is TGTGCCAGCAGTGATGAAGCTCGGTACTTC.

CDR3 bases: TGCAGTGCTGCCGGTCCCAATGAGCAGTTCTTC. Translation gives CSAAGPNEQFF. V usage is TRBV20-1 and J usage is TRBJ2-1; D ambiguous. Germline V gives CDR1 DFQATT, CDR2 SNEGSKA (reference sequence). There are 11 residues in the CDR3. With 5 bases removed from V and 6 bases from J, the gap between germline ends came to 8 bases.

A single count supports this clone. The V call is TRBV7-6, the J call TRBJ2-7; possible D gene TRBD1, 5 bases. CDR3 length equals 14 residues. The germline V gene encodes CDR1 SGHVS and CDR2 FNYEAQ. The germline V and J ends were trimmed by 6 bases and 4 bases, with 16 bases remaining between them. CDR3 sequence reads: CASSLGAGWYEQYF. CDR3 DNA sequence: TGTGCCAGCAGTCTAGGGGCAGGATGGTACGAGCAGTACTTC.

This chain links TRBV27 with TRBJ1-2, with D maybe TRBD1 (5 bases). The CDR3 extends over 16 amino acids. Germline assignment: CDR1 MNHEY and CDR2 SMNVEV (reference sequence). V gave up 6 bases and J gave up 5 bases, with 22 bases separating them. CDR3 DNA: TGTGCCAGCAGCCCCCAGGGAACAGCCCGGTTTTATGGCTACACCTTC. This encodes CASSPQGTARFYGYTF.

This chain joins TRBV4-3 and TRBJ2-7; 15 nucleotides line up with TRBD2. V dropped 4 bases and J dropped 0; count of bases not matched to a gene: 1. CDR3 length equals 16 residues. Germline lookup yields CDR1 LGHNA and CDR2 YSLEER. This CDR3 reads CASSRGLAGGSYEQYF. CDR3 sequence (DNA): TGCGCCAGCAGCCGGGGACTAGCGGGGGGCTCCTACGAGCAGTACTTC.

The chain is built from TRBV6-1 and TRBJ1-1; D is unclear. Trimming took 5 bases from V and 0 from J, leaving 4 bases between them. There are 12 residues in the CDR3. CDR1 MNHNS and CDR2 SASEGT come from the germline V gene. The CDR3: CASSPVNTEAFF. The CDR3 region has the DNA TGTGCCAGCAGTCCGGTGAACACTGAAGCTTTCTTT.

This clone was detected only a few times. V usage is TRBV5-6 and J usage is TRBJ1-4; perhaps TRBD1 as D (6 bases). The CDR3 sequence is 14 residues long. Between the trimmed V and J ends, which lost 1 base and 8 bases, there was a span of 12 bases. Germline V lookup: CDR1 SGHDT, CDR2 YYEEEE. CDR3: CASSLSGEYEKLFF. The CDR3 nucleotides are TGTGCCAGCAGCTTGTCAGGGGAGTACGAAAAACTGTTTTTT.

This chain links TRBV6-5 with TRBJ2-3; 9 positions match TRBD2. Losses at the gene ends were 6 bases for V and 2 bases for J; bases not matched to a gene: 6. The germline gives CDR1 MNHEY, CDR2 SVGAGI. This CDR3 contains 15 residues. This CDR3 reads CASRPLAGITDTQYF. CDR3 bases: TGTGCCAGCAGGCCCCTAGCGGGAATCACAGATACGCAGTATTTT.

This clone has a single count. The chain uses TRBV9 and TRBJ2-7; 7 nucleotides line up with TRBD2. With 3 bases clipped from V and 3 bases from J, the junction kept 12 bases outside the gene matches. Germline CDR1 SGDLS, CDR2 YYNGEE. This CDR3 comprises 16 residues. CDR3 sequence: CASSDLQRGPHYEQYF. Written as DNA, the CDR3 is TGTGCCAGCAGCGACCTTCAGCGGGGACCCCACTACGAGCAGTACTTC.

The genes are TRBV5-1 and TRBJ1-1; D gene unclear. The CDR3 consists of 15 residues. V was cut by 0 bases and J by 1 base, with 10 bases left in between. CDR1 and CDR2 from the germline V gene are SGHRS and YFSETQ. This CDR3 reads CASSLVGMTNTEAFF. CDR3 coding DNA: TGCGCCAGCAGCTTGGTCGGGATGACGAACACTGAAGCTTTCTTT.

CDR3 sequence reads: CASSLATGSEQYF. The CDR3 nucleotides are TGTGCCAGCAGCTTAGCTACGGGGAGCGAGCAGTACTTC. The gene calls are TRBV11-3 and TRBJ2-7, with D possibly TRBD2 on 5 matching bases. V lost 1 base, J lost 6 bases, and 10 bases lay in between. Per the germline V gene, CDR1 is SGHNT and CDR2 is YENEEA. The CDR3 is 13 residues long. Full variable domain (missing parts from reference TRBV11-3 and TRBJ2-7): EAGVVQSPRYKIIEKKQPVAFWCNPISGHNTLYWYLQNLGQGPELLIRYENEEAVDDSQLPKDRFSAERLKGVDSTLKIQPAELGDSAVYLCASSLATGSEQYFGPGTRLTVT.

V gene TRBV5-1 combines with J gene TRBJ2-2; 11 bases map to TRBD1. After removal of 4 bases from V and 5 bases from J, the junction contained 7 bases not matched to a gene. The CDR3 consists of 16 residues. Per germline, CDR1 SGHRS and CDR2 YFSETQ. CDR3 protein: CASSIAGTGGTGELFF. In DNA form, the CDR3 reads TGCGCCAGCAGCATCGCCGGGACAGGGGGGACCGGGGAGCTGTTTTTT.

CDR3 sequence: CASSQVGGQVEETQYF. The CDR3 DNA reads as TGTGCCAGCAGCCAAGTGGGGGGACAGGTCGAAGAGACCCAGTACTTC. The chain uses TRBV4-2 and TRBJ2-5; 8 bases match TRBD1. With V trimmed by 1 base and J by 3 bases, 7 bases remained unmatched. The CDR3 length is 16 residues. Germline assignment: CDR1 LGHNA and CDR2 YNFKEQ.

The chain recombines TRBV27 with TRBJ2-3; D is undetermined. Germline V lookup: CDR1 MNHEY, CDR2 SMNVEV (reference sequence). The V end lost 7 bases, the J end lost 4 bases, and 12 bases lay between the germline ends. The CDR3 extends over 13 amino acids. The CDR3 loop is CASTRSYADTQYF. The CDR3, as DNA: TGTGCCAGCACGAGGTCCTACGCAGATACGCAGTATTTT.